The 28 T cell receptor beta chains below all came from one sample that was sequenced in a study of cytomegalovirus exposure and HLA in healthy donors. Amplification used 60 Vbeta primers and 13 Jbeta primers. This table comes from immunoSEQ multiplex PCR, and its TCRdb copy is limited to in-frame clones, with some not included. Listed are 130,000 to 150,000 clones; roughly 3% falls within the top ten. The material sequenced was PBMCs. These receptors came from a man aged 40-55 years in good health and CMV-seronegative.

For the CDR3, the DNA is TGTGCCAGCAGCACAGGGGGGGGGACCACAGATACGCAGTATTTT. Translation: CASSTGGGTTDTQYF. The chain links TRBV11-3 to TRBJ2-3; weak D call: TRBD1 (8 bases). V was clipped by 5 bases and J by 2 bases, with 14 bases between them. CDR3 length: 15 residues. Germline assignment: CDR1 SGHNT and CDR2 YENEEA.

The chain recombines TRBV27 with TRBJ2-7; D remains ambiguous. This CDR3 spans 14 amino acids. Germline loops: CDR1 MNHEY, CDR2 SMNVEV (reference sequence). The V end was cut by 2 bases, the J end by 3 bases, with 11 bases between. Written as DNA, the CDR3 is TGTGCCAGCAGTTTAGGAGCCTTCTTCTACGAGCAGTACTTC. Translation: CASSLGAFFYEQYF.

The chain uses TRBV25-1 and TRBJ2-7; TRBD1 aligns across 7 bases. The CDR3 spans 16 residues. Germline V gene lookup returns CDR1 MGHDK and CDR2 SYGVNS. The trim removed 6 bases at V and 0 bases at J, leaving 11 bases unmatched. CDR3 coding DNA: TGTGCCAGCAGCCTAAAGGGACAGCCGCCCTCCTACGAGCAGTACTTC. Translating gives CASSLKGQPPSYEQYF.

The CDR3 sequence: CASSSLAQGYNEQFF. The CDR3 DNA reads as TGTGCCAGCAGCTCCCTGGCACAGGGGTACAATGAGCAGTTCTTC. This chain connects TRBV7-2 to TRBJ2-1, with TRBD1 identical over 7 bases. Germline CDR1 is SGHTA and CDR2 is FQGNSA. CDR3 length: 15 residues. J was trimmed by 4 bases and V by 4 bases; bases with no gene match: 7.

The chain uses TRBV11-1 and TRBJ2-5, with TRBD1 matching 8 bases. This CDR3 contains 15 residues. Per the germline V gene, CDR1 is SGHAT and CDR2 is FQDESV (reference sequence). Trimming removed 5 bases from V and 5 bases from J; junction bases left unmatched: 10. The CDR3 region is CASSPWTGFGETQYF. In DNA form, the CDR3 reads TGTGCCAGCAGCCCCTGGACAGGGTTCGGGGAGACCCAGTACTTC.

The V call is TRBV5-6, the J call TRBJ1-1; the D is unclear. V lost 6 bases, J lost 8 bases, and 17 bases lay in between. Germline loops: CDR1 SGHDT, CDR2 YYEEEE. This CDR3 has 13 amino acids. CDR3 in amino acids: CASNPWEGIEAFF. CDR3 DNA: TGTGCCAGCAACCCCTGGGAGGGTATAGAAGCTTTCTTT.

The V call is TRBV10-3, the J call TRBJ1-1, with 8 bases fitting TRBD1. The trim removed 7 bases at V and 0 bases at J, leaving 4 bases unmatched. Germline CDR1 reads ENHRY; CDR2 reads SYGVKD. There are 14 residues in the CDR3. CDR3 sequence reads: CAITMTGVNTEAFF. The CDR3 DNA sequence: TGTGCCATCACCATGACAGGGGTGAACACTGAAGCTTTCTTT.

V gene TRBV2 combines with J gene TRBJ2-5, with 9 bases aligning to TRBD2. Looked up from germline, CDR1 is SNHLY and CDR2 is FYNNEI. The junction had 2 bases not matched to a gene; V was cut back by 4 bases and J by 5 bases. The CDR3 extends over 13 amino acids. CDR3: CASSGSGGETQYF. CDR3 in DNA: TGTGCCAGCAGTGGTAGCGGGGGTGAGACCCAGTACTTC.

This chain links TRBV2 with TRBJ1-1; TRBD1 aligns across 10 bases. With V trimmed by 6 bases and J by 7 bases, 8 bases remained unmatched. Germline loops: CDR1 SNHLY, CDR2 FYNNEI. This CDR3 has 14 residues. The CDR3 protein is CASRQDRGLYEAFF. CDR3 bases: TGTGCCAGCAGACAAGACAGGGGGCTCTATGAAGCTTTCTTT.

The chain carries TRBV29-1 and TRBJ1-6, with 7 bases identical to TRBD1. The V segment lost 6 bases and the J segment 9 bases; nucleotides outside the gene matches: 8. Germline CDR1 and CDR2: SQVTM and ANQGSEA. This CDR3 has 13 residues. The CDR3 sequence is CSVLTGWGSPLHF. The CDR3, as DNA: TGCAGCGTCCTGACAGGGTGGGGTTCACCCCTCCACTTT.

The chain uses TRBV7-3 and TRBJ2-1; TRBD2 agrees at 8 bases. V trimming: 4 bases; J trimming: 0 bases; junction bases outside the gene matches: 8. CDR1 is SGHTA and CDR2 is FQGTGA in the germline V gene. This CDR3 has 17 residues. Here the CDR3 DNA reads TGTGCCAGCAGCTCCCAAGGGCGGGGGGTCTCCTACAATGAGCAGTTCTTC. Its translation is CASSSQGRGVSYNEQFF. The whole variable domain, filled in from reference TRBV7-3 and TRBJ2-1, reads GAGVSQTPSNKVTEKGKYVELRCDPISGHTALYWYRQSLGQGPEFLIYFQGTGAADDSGLPNDRFFAVRPEGSVSTLKIQRTERGDSAVYLCASSSQGRGVSYNEQFFGPGTRLTVL.

The chain joins TRBV28 to TRBJ1-4; 7 nucleotides agree with TRBD1. V was clipped by 5 bases and J by 1 base; unmatched bases: 7. The CDR3 consists of 16 residues. Germline CDR1 and CDR2: MDHEN and SYDVKM. CDR3 protein: CASSVGGAKTNEKLFF. CDR3 nucleotide sequence: TGTGCCAGCAGTGTAGGGGGCGCGAAAACTAATGAAAAACTGTTTTTT.

This chain connects TRBV9 to TRBJ2-3; 13 bases align to TRBD2. From germline, CDR1 is SGDLS and CDR2 YYNGEE. The trim removed 2 bases at V and 5 bases at J, leaving 5 bases unmatched. The CDR3 has 16 amino acids. CDR3 nucleotides: TGTGCCAGCAGCGTGACTAGCGGGGGGCCGGGAGATACGCAGTATTTT. Amino acid sequence: CASSVTSGGPGDTQYF. Using reference TRBV9 and TRBJ2-3 for the parts outside the CDR3, the full variable domain is DSGVTQTPKHLITATGQRVTLRCSPRSGDLSVYWYQQSLDQGLQFLIQYYNGEERAKGNILERFSAQQFPDLHSELNLSSLELGDSALYFCASSVTSGGPGDTQYFGPGTRLTVL.

The chain employs TRBV5-4 and TRBJ2-5; D is perhaps TRBD2 (5 bases). The CDR3 has 15 residues. Germline CDR1 is SGHNT and CDR2 is YYREEE (reference sequence). V shed 0 bases and J shed 1 base, with 10 bases lying between them. In nucleotides, the CDR3 is TGTGCCAGCAGCTTGGATCTAGCCGTCCAAGAGACCCAGTACTTC. Translation: CASSLDLAVQETQYF.

The chain employs TRBV4-3 and TRBJ2-7; maybe TRBD1 (6 bases). V was shortened by 0 bases and J by 0 bases, with 12 bases between the two germline ends. The CDR3 is 16 residues long. Germline CDR1 LGHNA, CDR2 YSLEER. The chain's CDR3 is CASSQEQGHFSYEQYF. Written as DNA, the CDR3 is TGCGCCAGCAGCCAAGAACAGGGCCACTTCTCCTACGAGCAGTACTTC.

V gene TRBV29-1 combines with J gene TRBJ2-1, with D hard to call. Trimming pared 0 bases from V and 4 bases from J, leaving 4 bases between. Germline V lookup: CDR1 SQVTM, CDR2 ANQGSEA. The CDR3 is 12 amino acids. CDR3 sequence: CSVEDRYNEQFF. The CDR3 DNA is TGCAGCGTTGAAGACAGATACAATGAGCAGTTCTTC.

In the case of this clone: Within the sample, other DNA sequences also encode this same CDR3. The chain couples TRBV7-2 to TRBJ2-5; D possibly corresponds to TRBD2 (5 bases). This CDR3 has 14 residues. The germline V gene has CDR1 SGHTA and CDR2 FQGNSA. The V and J ends lost 0 bases and 2 bases respectively, with 7 bases between them. The CDR3 region is CASSLAGGQETQYF. Here the CDR3 DNA reads TGTGCCAGCAGCTTAGCGGGCGGGCAAGAGACCCAGTACTTC.

Here the CDR3 DNA reads TGTGCCAGCGGGCCCCCGCAGGTTTCACTTGGTGGCTACACCTTC. It codes for CASGPPQVSLGGYTF. The chain has TRBV9 and TRBJ1-2, with D hard to call. V dropped 7 bases and J dropped 7 bases, with 23 bases sitting between them. The CDR3 sequence is 15 residues long. CDR1 is SGDLS, CDR2 YYNGEE, per germline.

The rearrangement links TRBV9 to TRBJ1-6; D possibly corresponds to TRBD1 (5 bases). This CDR3 contains 14 residues. Trimming took 1 base from V and 7 from J, leaving 9 bases between them. Germline CDR1 and CDR2: SGDLS and YYNGEE. The CDR3, as DNA: TGTGCCAGCAGCGTACAGGGCGTGAATTCACCCCTCCACTTT. Translated, it gives CASSVQGVNSPLHF.

This chain links TRBV5-6 with TRBJ2-7; 11 bases map to TRBD2. Per the germline V gene, CDR1 is SGHDT and CDR2 is YYEEEE. V was pared by 4 bases and J by 0 bases, with 3 bases of the junction left unmatched. The CDR3 extends over 15 amino acids. In DNA, the CDR3 is TGTGCCAGCAGCCGACTAGCGGGGACCTCCTACGAGCAGTACTTC. Its translation is CASSRLAGTSYEQYF. Based on the CDR3 plus reference TRBV5-6 and TRBJ2-7, the full variable domain is DAGVTQSPTHLIKTRGQQVTLRCSPKSGHDTVSWYQQALGQGPQFIFQYYEEEERQRGNFPDRFSGHQFPNYSSELNVNALLLGDSALYLCASSRLAGTSYEQYFGPGTRLTVT.

In DNA form, the CDR3 reads TGTGCCAGCAGCTTTTGGGACAGAGCCTACGAGCAGTACTTC. Amino acid sequence: CASSFWDRAYEQYF. This chain uses TRBV5-6 with TRBJ2-7, with 7 bases matching TRBD1. Germline CDR1 SGHDT, CDR2 YYEEEE. CDR3 length equals 14 residues. Trimming removed 2 bases from V and 2 bases from J; junction bases left unmatched: 4.

This chain connects TRBV18 to TRBJ1-2; the match to TRBD1 covers 8 bases. V was clipped by 2 bases and J by 4 bases; unmatched bases: 6. Looked up from germline, CDR1 is KGHSH and CDR2 is LQKENI. This CDR3 contains 15 residues. The CDR3: CASSPTGGTFYGYTF. The DNA of the CDR3 is TGTGCCAGCTCACCAACAGGGGGGACCTTCTATGGCTACACCTTC.

The V gene is TRBV7-9, the J gene TRBJ2-1; a weak D match, TRBD1 (5 bases). The germline V gene has CDR1 SEHNR and CDR2 FQNEAQ (reference sequence). Trimming shortened V by 1 base and J by 4 bases, and 20 bases separated the two germline ends. The CDR3 is made up of 18 amino acids. The CDR3 sequence: CASSLDLFRGQGYNEQFF. The CDR3 bases are TGTGCCAGCAGCTTAGATCTATTCCGCGGTCAGGGTTACAATGAGCAGTTCTTC.

The chain employs TRBV5-1 and TRBJ1-6, with D possibly being TRBD1 (6 bases). This CDR3 has 16 amino acids. The V gene lost 0 bases and the J gene lost 2 bases, with 9 bases spanning the gap. CDR1 and CDR2 (germline): SGHRS, YFSETQ. CDR3 amino acids: CASSLGTETYNSPLHF. CDR3 coding DNA: TGCGCCAGCAGCTTGGGGACAGAGACCTATAATTCACCCCTCCACTTT.

The J gene is TRBJ2-7, the V gene TRBV4-3; unclear D gene. The V gene lost 3 bases and the J gene lost 5 bases, with 14 bases spanning the gap. The CDR3 is 14 amino acids. From germline, CDR1 is LGHNA and CDR2 YSLEER. DNA of the CDR3: TGCGCCAGCAGCCATCTATCCAGCGTTAACGAGCAGTACTTC. This sequence encodes CASSHLSSVNEQYF.

The chain combines TRBV5-1 with TRBJ2-3; a possible D gene is TRBD2 (6 bases). The V gene's germline CDR1 is SGHRS and CDR2 YFSETQ. Trimming took off 9 bases at V and 0 bases at J, with 17 bases between the two ends. The CDR3 has 15 residues. Written as DNA, the CDR3 is TGCGCCATACCCCATGGGGGGAATAGCACAGATACGCAGTATTTT. It specifies CAIPHGGNSTDTQYF.

The chain combines TRBV10-3 with TRBJ2-5, with 10 bases fitting TRBD1. Germline V gives CDR1 ENHRY, CDR2 SYGVKD. With 8 bases clipped from V and 5 bases from J, the junction kept 5 bases outside the gene matches. This CDR3 spans 13 amino acids. CDR3 bases: TGTGCCATCCGGACAGGGGGTCAGGAGACCCAGTACTTC. It is translated as CAIRTGGQETQYF.

This chain joins TRBV7-9 and TRBJ2-5, with 7 bases that match TRBD2. CDR1 and CDR2 from the germline V gene are SEHNR and FQNEAQ (reference sequence). Trimming took 3 bases from V and 5 from J; bases not matched to a gene: 6. The CDR3 totals 14 residues. CDR3 protein: CASSFAGVVETQYF. CDR3 bases: TGTGCCAGCAGCTTCGCGGGGGTTGTGGAGACCCAGTACTTC.